These 27 T cell receptor beta chains came from one sample sequenced in a study of cytomegalovirus exposure and HLA in healthy donors. Primers included in the PCR were 60 Vbeta and 13 Jbeta primers. The assay was immunoSEQ multiplex PCR, and TCRdb's table has in-frame clones only and misses some. The sample contains about 94,000 clones, around two thirds of which appear only once. The specimen sequenced was PBMCs. Every receptor here comes from a man aged 25 to 45 in good health and CMV-seronegative.

This rearrangement joins TRBV6-5 to TRBJ1-1; weak D call: TRBD1 (5 bases). Germline lookup yields CDR1 MNHEY and CDR2 SVGAGI. V gave up 10 bases and J gave up 3 bases, with 12 bases separating them. The CDR3 length is 12 residues. The CDR3 spells CATGTLHTEAFF. The CDR3 DNA follows: TGTGCCACCGGGACTCTCCACACTGAAGCTTTCTTT.

The chain is built from TRBV28 and TRBJ1-5, with a weak D call TRBD1 (5 bases). The CDR3 totals 15 residues. Germline V lookup: CDR1 MDHEN, CDR2 SYDVKM. Trimming removed 8 bases at V and 0 bases at J, with 14 bases between. The chain's CDR3 is CASDRDPYSNQPQHF. The DNA for the CDR3 is TGTGCCAGCGACAGAGACCCCTATAGCAATCAGCCCCAGCATTTT.

This chain connects TRBV18 to TRBJ1-2, with D perhaps matching TRBD1 (5 bases). Trimming took 2 bases from V and 2 from J, leaving 12 bases between them. Germline CDR1 and CDR2: KGHSH and LQKENI. This CDR3 region has 15 residues. The CDR3 nucleotides read TGTGCCAGCTCACCAATCCCAGGGAAGAACTATGGCTACACCTTC. Translating it yields CASSPIPGKNYGYTF.

The chain is built from TRBV5-4 and TRBJ1-5, with D perhaps matching TRBD1 (5 bases). The CDR3 consists of 15 residues. CDR1 and CDR2 from the germline V gene are SGHNT and YYREEE (reference sequence). Trimming took 4 bases from V and 4 from J, leaving 15 bases between them. CDR3 protein: CASSPGPSWNQPQHF. The CDR3 coding sequence is TGTGCCAGCAGCCCAGGGCCCTCCTGGAATCAGCCCCAGCATTTT.

This clone was seen only once. V and J are TRBV5-4 and TRBJ2-5; TRBD2 matches at 11 bases. The CDR3 extends over 16 amino acids. The ends lost 0 bases at V and 2 bases at J; junction bases unmatched: 3. Germline V gives CDR1 SGHNT, CDR2 YYREEE (reference sequence). The CDR3 protein is CASSLGVAGGQETQYF. The CDR3 DNA is TGTGCCAGCAGCTTGGGGGTAGCGGGGGGGCAAGAGACCCAGTACTTC.

The chain employs TRBV4-1 and TRBJ2-1; no firm D call. V gave up 5 bases and J gave up 1 base, with 12 bases separating them. CDR3 length: 15 amino acids. Germline assignment: CDR1 MGHRA and CDR2 YSYEKL. The CDR3 coding sequence is TGCGCCAGCAGCGAGTCACCGTCGTCCTACAATGAGCAGTTCTTC. This gives the protein CASSESPSSYNEQFF.

The chain has TRBV5-5 and TRBJ2-5, with 10 bases matching TRBD1. The CDR3 totals 17 residues. Germline CDR1 and CDR2: SGHKS and YYEKEE (reference sequence). J was trimmed by 3 bases and V by 4 bases; bases with no gene match: 12. CDR3: CASSHRPGQGKEETQYF. In nucleotides, the CDR3 is TGTGCCAGCAGCCATCGCCCGGGACAGGGGAAGGAAGAGACCCAGTACTTC.

The rearrangement uses TRBV19 and TRBJ1-1; 10 bases line up with TRBD1. The CDR3 is 17 amino acids. Germline assignment: CDR1 LNHDA and CDR2 SQIVND (reference sequence). Germline trimming cut 7 bases from V and 4 bases from J; bases unmatched to any gene: 15. DNA of the CDR3: TGTGCCAGTACCCTGACGGGACAGGGGAAGGTGGGCACTGAAGCTTTCTTT. Translating gives CASTLTGQGKVGTEAFF.

The rearrangement uses TRBV7-3 and TRBJ2-1; TRBD2 is a possible D gene (6 bases). Germline lookup yields CDR1 SGHTA and CDR2 FQGTGA. V lost 4 bases and J lost 10, with 17 bases in between. The CDR3 is 14 residues long. The CDR3 coding sequence is TGTGCCAGCAGCTCTCGGACTAACGTCCGAGAGCAGTTCTTC. Translation: CASSSRTNVREQFF. The whole variable domain, filled in from reference TRBV7-3 and TRBJ2-1, reads GAGVSQTPSNKVTEKGKYVELRCDPISGHTALYWYRQSLGQGPEFLIYFQGTGAADDSGLPNDRFFAVRPEGSVSTLKIQRTERGDSAVYLCASSSRTNVREQFFGPGTRLTVL.

The chain links TRBV4-3 to TRBJ1-1; no clear D. CDR3 size: 14 residues. CDR1 is LGHNA, CDR2 YSLEER, per germline. The germline V and J ends were trimmed by 0 bases and 2 bases, with 7 bases remaining between them. The CDR3 sequence: CASSQDFYNTEAFF. The CDR3 DNA sequence: TGCGCCAGCAGCCAAGACTTCTATAACACTGAAGCTTTCTTT.

This chain joins TRBV28 and TRBJ1-4; D gene uncertain. V lost 6 bases and J lost 8, with 13 bases in between. The CDR3 sequence is 13 residues long. Germline assignment: CDR1 MDHEN and CDR2 SYDVKM. As DNA, the CDR3 is TGTGCCAGCAGCACTCAGCGACCCGAAAAACTGTTTTTT. It specifies CASSTQRPEKLFF.

The V gene is TRBV10-3, the J gene TRBJ1-2, with no clear D. The germline V and J ends were trimmed by 7 bases and 4 bases, with 10 bases remaining between them. Germline CDR1 reads ENHRY; CDR2 reads SYGVKD. This CDR3 spans 12 amino acids. The CDR3 sequence is CAITGNRYGYTF. The CDR3 bases are TGTGCCATCACGGGTAACCGCTATGGCTACACCTTC.

This chain connects TRBV7-2 to TRBJ1-3, with D perhaps matching TRBD1 (5 bases). Deletions cut 5 bases from V and 0 bases from J, with 17 bases between. The CDR3 totals 17 residues. From germline, CDR1 is SGHTA and CDR2 FQGNSA. As DNA, the CDR3 is TGTGCCAGCAGCACTCGACAGCCCCGTAACTCTGGAAACACCATATATTTT. Its translation is CASSTRQPRNSGNTIYF.

The chain uses TRBV5-1 and TRBJ1-1; D call uncertain. CDR3 length: 14 amino acids. Trimming left V 5 bases short and J 4 bases short, with 15 bases between. From germline, CDR1 is SGHRS and CDR2 YFSETQ. CDR3 region: CASRATTSGTEAFF. The DNA of the CDR3 is TGCGCCAGCAGGGCTACTACATCGGGCACTGAAGCTTTCTTT.

This clone was counted only a few times. The chain is built from TRBV5-1 and TRBJ2-1, with 12 bases that match TRBD1. The CDR3 loop spans 17 amino acids. The V gene end was trimmed by 4 bases and the J gene end by 3 bases; junction bases not matched to a gene: 8. Germline V CDR1 and CDR2: SGHRS, YFSETQ. This chain's CDR3 is CASSPGTGGGIYNEQFF. The CDR3 nucleotides are TGCGCCAGCAGCCCCGGGACAGGGGGCGGAATCTACAATGAGCAGTTCTTC.

The V and J genes are TRBV7-8 and TRBJ2-3; 8 bases align to TRBD1. The CDR3 sequence is 14 residues long. Germline CDR1 and CDR2: SGHVS and FQNEAQ. J gave up 5 bases and V 1 base, and 2 bases lay outside the gene matches. The CDR3 DNA follows: TGTGCCAGCAGCTTAGGGACAGGGAGAGATACGCAGTATTTT. Encoded protein: CASSLGTGRDTQYF.

V and J are TRBV19 and TRBJ2-3, with 7 nucleotides matching TRBD2. Germline V gives CDR1 LNHDA, CDR2 SQIVND (reference sequence). This CDR3 spans 17 amino acids. J gave up 3 bases and V 5 bases, and 14 bases lay outside the gene matches. The CDR3 sequence is CASSPRAGTRATDTQYF. The CDR3 DNA reads TGTGCCAGTAGTCCCCGAGCGGGAACACGAGCAACAGATACGCAGTATTTT.

The gene calls are TRBV4-1 and TRBJ2-1, with D possibly TRBD1 on 6 matching bases. This CDR3 spans 18 amino acids. V was trimmed by 0 bases and J by 6 bases, leaving 21 bases between them. CDR1 is MGHRA and CDR2 is YSYEKL in the germline V gene. Written as DNA, the CDR3 is TGCGCCAGCAGCCAAGATACCCCCGGGACAAGGCCGGGCAATGAGCAGTTCTTC. This codes for CASSQDTPGTRPGNEQFF.

The V call is TRBV2, the J call TRBJ2-3; weak D call: TRBD2 (6 bases). V was pared by 8 bases and J by 0 bases, with 15 bases between. Germline CDR1 reads SNHLY; CDR2 reads FYNNEI. There are 15 residues in the CDR3. CDR3 amino acids: CASRPVGGSTDTQYF. The CDR3 DNA reads TGTGCCAGCCGACCTGTGGGGGGAAGCACAGATACGCAGTATTTT.

The chain joins TRBV19 to TRBJ2-6, with 10 bases lining up with TRBD1. V lost 3 bases to trimming and J lost 2 bases; unmatched junction nucleotides: 16. CDR3 size: 21 residues. Germline CDR1 LNHDA, CDR2 SQIVND (reference sequence). The CDR3 region has the DNA TGTGCCAGTAGTATTTTGGGGAGGGACAGGGGTTCTTGGACTGGGGCCAACGTCCTGACTTTC. Its protein product is CASSILGRDRGSWTGANVLTF.

This clone was detected once. This chain uses TRBV7-9 with TRBJ2-7; perhaps TRBD1 as D (6 bases). Germline V gene sequence: CDR1 SEHNR, CDR2 FQNEAQ (reference sequence). The CDR3 covers 14 residues. V shed 4 bases and J shed 3 bases, with 13 bases lying between them. The CDR3 coding sequence is TGTGCCAGCAGCTCCCGGACAGCCAGCTACGAGCAGTACTTC. It encodes CASSSRTASYEQYF.

The J gene is TRBJ1-1, the V gene TRBV14; maybe TRBD1 (6 bases). The germline V and J ends were trimmed by 1 base and 1 base, with 13 bases remaining between them. The CDR3 is 16 residues long. CDR1 SGHDN and CDR2 FVKESK come from the germline V gene. The CDR3 DNA reads TGTGCCAGCAGCCAAGTGGCCAGGGGCGGGAACACTGAAGCTTTCTTT. It specifies CASSQVARGGNTEAFF.

The chain joins TRBV9 to TRBJ1-2, with TRBD1 as a possible D gene (6 bases). Between the trimmed V and J ends, which lost 2 bases and 5 bases, there was a span of 13 bases. Germline V lookup: CDR1 SGDLS, CDR2 YYNGEE. The CDR3 is 14 amino acids. The CDR3 protein is CASSVFTGPYGYTF. CDR3 nucleotide sequence: TGTGCCAGCAGCGTTTTTACAGGGCCATATGGCTACACCTTC.

This chain joins TRBV19 and TRBJ1-4; D possibly corresponds to TRBD1 (6 bases). The CDR3 is 18 amino acids. Germline assignment: CDR1 LNHDA and CDR2 SQIVND (reference sequence). Trimming cost V 5 bases and J 2 bases, with 21 bases left between them. CDR3 region: CASSSRGVHEGTNEKLFF. In DNA, the CDR3 is TGTGCCAGTAGTTCCAGGGGAGTCCACGAGGGGACTAATGAAAAACTGTTTTTT.

The chain couples TRBV5-1 to TRBJ2-1, with 7 bases that match TRBD2. The V gene's germline CDR1 is SGHRS and CDR2 YFSETQ. The CDR3 extends over 12 amino acids. After removal of 2 bases from V and 10 bases from J, the junction contained 3 bases not matched to a gene. The CDR3 coding sequence is TGCGCCAGCAGCTTTCCCGGGGGGGAGCAGTTCTTC. Its translation is CASSFPGGEQFF.

This chain links TRBV6-4 with TRBJ2-2; D unclear. With 4 bases removed from V and 6 bases from J, the gap between germline ends came to 3 bases. The V gene's germline CDR1 is MRHNA and CDR2 SNTAGT. The CDR3 has 11 residues. The CDR3 coding sequence is TGTGCCAGCAGTGGCGCCGGGGAGCTGTTTTTT. It translates to CASSGAGELFF.

This chain links TRBV7-3 with TRBJ1-2; 8 positions match TRBD1. With 5 bases clipped from V and 6 bases from J, the junction kept 8 bases outside the gene matches. The length of the CDR3 is 14 residues. The germline gives CDR1 SGHTA, CDR2 FQGTGA. The CDR3 bases are TGTGCCAGCAGCCCATCAGGGGGCGCGGATGGCTACACCTTC. It encodes CASSPSGGADGYTF.